A selection of T cell receptor beta chains follows, all from one sample in a study of blood T cell repertoires in COVID-19. Data came from immunoSEQ multiplex PCR; TCRdb stores just in-frame clones and leaves some out. The sample shows a few hundred thousand clones, around four fifths of them seen only once. Sequencing input: peripheral blood. The receptors were gathered from a woman aged 60-70 years who had recovered from COVID-19. The CDR3 runs from the conserved cysteine through the conserved F or W. The D gene is left open where the match is weak. Clone size is given for some rows only: seen once, a few or many times, or a class if the clone is expanded.

>TRBV2|NA|NA|TRBJ1-5
CASSAGQGGNQPQHF
TGTGCCAGCAGTGCAGGTCAGGGAGGCAACCAGCCCCAGCATTTT
>TRBV5-1|NA|NA|TRBJ1-4
CASSLEGATNEKLFF
TGCGCCAGCAGCTTGGAAGGGGCAACTAATGAAAAACTGTTTTTT
>TRBV7-9|TRBD1|once|TRBJ1-1
CASSARDRLAEAFF
TGTGCCAGCAGCGCCCGGGACAGGCTGGCTGAAGCTTTCTTT
>TRBV7-9|NA|NA|TRBJ2-3
CASSSHDISTDTQYF
TGTGCCAGCAGCTCACACGACATTAGCACAGATACGCAGTATTTT
>TRBV5-6|NA|NA|TRBJ1-2
CASSPWGGSGYTF
TGTGCCAGCAGCCCCTGGGGGGGAAGTGGCTACACCTTC
>TRBV7-6|TRBD1|once|TRBJ1-3
CASSLAPTGAGNTIYF
TGTGCCAGCAGCTTAGCGCCGACAGGGGCTGGAAACACCATATATTTT
>TRBV12-5|TRBD2|NA|TRBJ2-1
CASGSQRGNSYNEQFF
TGTGCTAGTGGCTCTCAGCGGGGGAACTCCTACAATGAGCAGTTCTTC
>TRBV28|NA|NA|TRBJ2-7
CASSLFSGTYEQYF
TGTGCCAGCAGTTTATTCTCAGGGACCTACGAGCAGTACTTC
>TRBV6-6|NA|once|TRBJ2-2
CASSPQNTGELFF
TGTGCCAGCAGTCCCCAGAACACCGGGGAGCTGTTTTTT
>TRBV3-1/TRBV3-2|TRBD2|NA|TRBJ2-6
CASIQGGLVPGANVLTF
TGTGCCAGCATCCAAGGGGGACTAGTACCTGGGGCCAACGTCCTGACTTTC
>TRBV5-6|TRBD1|few|TRBJ1-2
CASSGDRGSYGYTF
TGTGCCAGCAGCGGGGACAGGGGGTCCTATGGCTACACCTTC
>TRBV2|TRBD2|NA|TRBJ2-7
CASSGGGGRGASYEQYF
TGTGCCAGCAGTGGGGGCGGGGGAAGGGGCGCCTCCTACGAGCAGTACTTC
>TRBV4-2|NA|NA|TRBJ1-4
CASSQRQENNEKLFF
TGTGCCAGCAGCCAACGACAGGAGAATAATGAAAAACTGTTTTTT
>TRBV5-4|TRBD1|NA|TRBJ2-7
CASSFRDRSSYEQYF
TGTGCCAGCAGCTTCCGGGACAGGAGCTCCTACGAGCAGTACTTC
>TRBV12-5|TRBD1|few|TRBJ2-5
CASGLSGGETQYF
TGTGCTAGTGGTTTGTCAGGGGGAGAGACCCAGTACTTC
>TRBV6-5|NA|NA|TRBJ1-2
CASSYNRDYGYTF
TGTGCCAGCAGTTACAACCGGGACTATGGCTACACCTTC
>TRBV5-1|TRBD1|NA|TRBJ2-4
CASSLEYRGRADIQYF
TGCGCCAGCAGCTTGGAGTACAGGGGGCGCGCGGACATTCAGTACTTC
>TRBV10-1|NA|NA|TRBJ1-1
CASGDPNTEAFF
TGCGCCAGCGGAGATCCGAACACTGAAGCTTTCTTT
>TRBV5-4|NA|NA|TRBJ1-2
CASSLVGVQNYGYTF
TGTGCCAGCAGCTTGGTAGGGGTGCAGAACTATGGCTACACCTTC
>TRBV4-2|TRBD1|NA|TRBJ2-7
CASSQRGQHSYEQYF
TGTGCCAGCAGCCAAAGGGGACAGCACTCCTACGAGCAGTACTTC
>TRBV30|NA|NA|TRBJ1-2
CAWSVWGGGYTF
TGTGCCTGGAGTGTGTGGGGCGGTGGCTACACCTTC
>TRBV7-2|TRBD1|NA|TRBJ2-7
CASSLRGQTLNEQYF
TGTGCCAGCAGCTTAAGGGGACAGACCCTTAACGAGCAGTACTTC
>TRBV4-1|NA|NA|TRBJ2-3
CASSQIEDFTDTQYF
TGCGCCAGCAGCCAAATAGAGGATTTCACAGATACGCAGTATTTT
>TRBV5-1|TRBD2|NA|TRBJ2-5
CASSLFVAGGQETQYF
TGCGCCAGCAGCTTGTTTGTAGCGGGGGGGCAAGAGACCCAGTACTTC
>TRBV6-5|NA|once|TRBJ1-2
CASIISENLNYGYTF
TGTGCCAGCATCATATCCGAGAACCTTAACTATGGCTACACCTTC
>TRBV5-4|TRBD1|NA|TRBJ1-4
CASSARDSREKLFF
TGTGCCAGCAGCGCCCGGGACAGCCGAGAAAAACTGTTTTTT
>TRBV10-3|NA|NA|TRBJ1-5
CAISSDGDQGNQPQHF
TGTGCCATCAGTTCGGACGGGGATCAAGGCAATCAGCCCCAGCATTTT
>TRBV5-1|NA|NA|TRBJ1-4
CASSAGGNEKLFF
TGCGCCAGCAGCGCGGGGGGGAATGAAAAACTGTTTTTT
>TRBV6-2/TRBV6-3|NA|NA|TRBJ1-2
CASNPDGLPGGYTF
TGTGCCAGCAACCCCGACGGGTTACCGGGTGGCTACACCTTC
>TRBV10-3|TRBD1|once|TRBJ2-7
CAISDIGTGTSYEQYF
TGTGCCATCAGTGATATAGGGACAGGGACCTCCTACGAGCAGTACTTC
>TRBV13|TRBD2|NA|TRBJ2-1
CASSLLIPGREPQSEQFF
TGTGCCAGCAGCTTGCTCATTCCCGGGAGGGAGCCCCAGAGTGAGCAGTTCTTC
>TRBV4-1|NA|NA|TRBJ1-6
CASSKTAGLDNSPLHF
TGCGCCAGCAGTAAGACGGCAGGGCTAGATAATTCACCCCTCCACTTT
>TRBV5-1|NA|NA|TRBJ2-7
CASSLKGGTYEQYF
TGCGCCAGCAGCTTGAAAGGGGGTACCTACGAGCAGTACTTC
>TRBV6-1|NA|NA|TRBJ1-2
CASSEMGRVSTF
TGTGCCAGCAGTGAAATGGGCAGGGTCTCTACCTTC
>TRBV11-2|TRBD2|NA|TRBJ2-1
CASSRLARGGSEQFF
TGTGCCAGCAGCCGACTAGCGCGGGGGGGGAGTGAGCAGTTCTTC
>TRBV2|NA|NA|TRBJ1-5
CASSGTPNQPQHF
TGTGCCAGCAGCGGGACACCAAATCAGCCCCAGCATTTT
>TRBV6-5|TRBD1|NA|TRBJ1-5
CASSLDRANQPQHF
TGTGCCAGCAGCCTTGACAGGGCCAATCAGCCCCAGCATTTT
>TRBV4-2|NA|NA|TRBJ1-2
CASSHRTLHNYGYTF
TGTGCCAGCAGCCACCGGACATTACATAACTATGGCTACACCTTC
>TRBV27|TRBD1|NA|TRBJ2-7
CASRPFWTGAKYEQYF
TGTGCCAGCAGACCCTTTTGGACAGGGGCCAAATACGAGCAGTACTTC
>TRBV7-9|NA|once|TRBJ2-7
CASSLRGYEQYF
TGTGCCAGCAGCCTACGGGGCTACGAGCAGTACTTC
>TRBV9|NA|NA|TRBJ2-7
CASSVDPTGSYEQYF
TGTGCCAGCAGCGTAGATCCGACTGGCTCCTACGAGCAGTACTTC
>TRBV5-8|TRBD1|NA|TRBJ1-2
CASSHLFRQGPVSYGYTF
TGTGCCAGCAGCCATCTATTTAGACAGGGCCCGGTCAGCTATGGCTACACCTTC
>TRBV4-1|NA|NA|TRBJ1-6
CASSQGTADNSPLHF
TGCGCCAGCAGCCAAGGGACAGCAGATAATTCACCCCTCCACTTT
>TRBV2|NA|NA|TRBJ1-1
CASDLDRMNTEAFF
TGTGCCAGCGACTTGGACAGAATGAACACTGAAGCTTTCTTT
>TRBV5-4|TRBD1|NA|TRBJ1-5
CASSMGQGDQPQHF
TGTGCCAGCAGCATGGGACAGGGGGATCAGCCCCAGCATTTT
>TRBV6-6|TRBD1|NA|TRBJ1-2
CASSVGPDRVHGYTF
TGTGCCAGCAGCGTAGGACCAGACAGGGTCCATGGCTACACCTTC
>TRBV15|NA|NA|TRBJ1-1
CATRDNSHSNTEAFF
TGTGCCACCAGGGACAATTCTCACTCGAACACTGAAGCTTTCTTT
>TRBV7-2|NA|NA|TRBJ2-7
CASSFPGQPYEQYF
TGTGCCAGCAGCTTTCCGGGACAACCCTACGAGCAGTACTTC
>TRBV7-2|NA|NA|TRBJ1-5
CASSRHGNQPQHF
TGTGCCAGCAGCCGACATGGCAATCAGCCCCAGCATTTT
>TRBV7-6|TRBD2|once|TRBJ2-1
CASIRTAGGVDNEQFF
TGTGCCAGCATCAGGACAGCGGGGGGCGTCGACAATGAGCAGTTCTTC
>TRBV9|TRBD2|NA|TRBJ2-1
CASSVVGPWLAGGDNEQFF
TGTGCCAGCAGCGTAGTAGGGCCCTGGCTAGCGGGGGGTGACAATGAGCAGTTCTTC